One sample yielded the 6 T cell receptor beta chains listed below, sequenced in a study of siplizumab effects on memory and regulatory T cells. TCRdb's table, derived via immunoSEQ multiplex PCR, lists solely in-frame clones and lacks some. The data contain roughly 100,000 clones, 92% of them seen just once; the ten biggest clones take up about 1.1%. The sample consisted of CD4+ T cells sorted from blood. Receptor source: a human donor in good health.

In this sample, this clone turned up once. The CDR3, as DNA: TGCGCCAGCAGCTTGCGGGACAGGGGGCTACTTGGGGCCAACGTCCTGACTTTC. Its translation is CASSLRDRGLLGANVLTF. The genes are TRBV5-1 and TRBJ2-6; 12 bases line up with TRBD1. Trimming cost V 1 base and J 3 bases; bases outside gene matches: 5. Germline CDR1 and CDR2: SGHRS and YFSETQ. The CDR3 consists of 18 residues. The whole variable domain, remainder taken from reference TRBV5-1 and TRBJ2-6, is KAGVTQTPRYLIKTRGQQVTLSCSPISGHRSVSWYQQTPGQGLQFLFEYFSETQRNKGNFPGRFSGRQFSNSRSEMNVSTLELGDSALYLCASSLRDRGLLGANVLTFGAGSRLTVL.

CDR3 loop: CASSPRTTLSGNTIYF. The DNA for the CDR3 is TGTGCCAGCAGCCCAAGAACAACGTTGTCTGGAAACACCATATATTTT. The chain combines TRBV9 with TRBJ1-3; D call uncertain. Trimming took off 4 bases at V and 1 base at J, with 15 bases between the two ends. Per germline, CDR1 SGDLS and CDR2 YYNGEE. This CDR3 is 16 amino acids long. The full variable domain, in which reference TRBV9 and TRBJ1-3 provide the parts outside the CDR3, is DSGVTQTPKHLITATGQRVTLRCSPRSGDLSVYWYQQSLDQGLQFLIQYYNGEERAKGNILERFSAQQFPDLHSELNLSSLELGDSALYFCASSPRTTLSGNTIYFGEGSWLTVV.

The V and J genes are TRBV19 and TRBJ1-2, with no clear D. The CDR3 extends over 13 amino acids. The V gene's germline CDR1 is LNHDA and CDR2 SQIVND (reference sequence). V lost 5 bases and J lost 3, with 10 bases in between. The CDR3 DNA is TGTGCCAGTAGTCCCCAAGGAGACTATGGCTACACCTTC. Translation gives CASSPQGDYGYTF.

This chain links TRBV20-1 with TRBJ2-3; D gene ambiguous. Trimming left V 4 bases short and J 10 bases short, with 3 bases between. Germline V gene sequence: CDR1 DFQATT, CDR2 SNEGSKA (reference sequence). CDR3 length: 8 amino acids. The CDR3 sequence is CSATPQYF. DNA for the CDR3: TGCAGTGCTACTCCGCAGTATTTT.

The rearrangement uses TRBV11-3 and TRBJ1-1; D ambiguous. The V and J ends lost 5 bases and 0 bases respectively, with 7 bases between them. Per germline, CDR1 SGHNT and CDR2 YENEEA. The CDR3 consists of 13 residues. CDR3 region: CASSLTVNTEAFF. For the CDR3, the DNA is TGTGCCAGCAGCCTAACAGTGAACACTGAAGCTTTCTTT.

The V gene is TRBV27, the J gene TRBJ2-1, with 8 nucleotides matching TRBD2. This CDR3 region has 18 residues. The J segment lost 7 bases and the V segment lost 5 bases, leaving 19 bases of the junction unmatched. Germline loops: CDR1 MNHEY, CDR2 SMNVEV (reference sequence). The CDR3 loop is CASSHLQESGSRRNEQFF. The CDR3 bases are TGTGCCAGCAGTCACCTACAGGAAAGCGGGAGTAGAAGGAATGAGCAGTTCTTC.